The T cell receptor beta chain described here comes from a study of OX40 agonist ivuxolimab in advanced cancers. Study-wide results and caveats: The study found among the lowest clonal expansion in partial responders at 0.1-3.0 mg/kg.

The CDR3 spans 15 residues. After removal of 1 base from V and 6 bases from J, the junction contained 7 bases not matched to a gene. Per the germline V gene, CDR1 is SNHLY and CDR2 is FYNNEI. TCRdb keeps only in-frame clones here, not all; method: immunoSEQ multiplex PCR. The sample records fewer than 50,000 clones, roughly 80% being singletons. As for this clone: Its antigen is undetermined.

This chain joins TRBV2 and TRBJ1-2, with TRBD1 matching 8 bases. The receptor comes from an adult with an advanced solid tumor such as melanoma, head and neck, liver or kidney cancer. The sample was CD4+ or CD8+ T cells sorted from blood, taken in a trial of the OX40 agonist ivuxolimab. The CDR3 here is CASSEGPRGQDGYTF. The CDR3 DNA reads as TGTGCCAGCAGTGAAGGTCCCAGGGGGCAAGATGGCTACACCTTC.